This record concerns one TCR beta chain sequence. This entry is derived from a study of control samples from healthy donors and cancer patients. Germline lookup yields CDR1 MNHNY and CDR2 SVGAGI (reference sequence). V lost 6 bases to trimming and J lost 2 bases, with 10 bases between them. CDR3 length equals 13 residues. Produced via immunoSEQ multiplex PCR; TCRdb's table is partial and in-frame only. The profile shows more than 140,000 clones, roughly 94% of them singletons. This TCR came from a man in his forties in good health. Material: blood. The V and J genes are TRBV6-6 and TRBJ1-2; weak D call: TRBD1 (5 bases). Written as DNA, the CDR3 is TGTGCCAGCAGGGTGACAGCCAACTATGGCTACACCTTC. This codes for CASRVTANYGYTF.